The 13 T cell receptor beta chains in this list originate from one sample, sequenced in a study of CXCR3-negative and CXCR3-positive naive CD8 T cells. Findings and caveats of the study: TRB CDR3s were more hydrophobic in CXCR3-positive than in CXCR3-negative naive cells.

cDNA libraries for TRB were generated by 5' RACE incorporating UMI labels. TCRdb reanalyzed the 5' RACE reads and collapses them to one entry per CDR3 protein, without DNA. The sample includes roughly 55,000 distinct CDR3 sequences. These receptors' antigens are unknown. The sequenced sample was naive CXCR3+ CD8+ T cells from blood. As to subset: CD45RO-CCR7+CD27+CD95- naive CD8+ T cells expressing CXCR3 (TNR3+). The origin of the receptors is a human donor in good health. Some clones in this sample may be carry-over from other donors' samples.

This rearrangement joins TRBV6-5 to TRBJ2-1. Looked up from germline, CDR1 is MNHEY and CDR2 is SVGAGI. The CDR3 length is 11 residues. The CDR3 protein is CASSSMNEQFF.

The genes are TRBV6-5 and TRBJ1-6; the D call of TRBD1 rests on TCRdb alone, since no DNA is present to check it. The CDR3 has 16 residues. Germline loops: CDR1 MNHEY, CDR2 SVGAGI. The CDR3: CASSSGQEPYNSPLHF.

J is TRBJ1-2 and V is TRBV10-3; TCRdb's D call of TRBD1 is untestable without DNA. Germline CDR1 is ENHRY and CDR2 is SYGVKD. The CDR3 sequence is 15 residues long. The CDR3 region is CAISEDGQGGYGYTF.

The CDR3 here is CSATDRDYSAYEQYF. The J gene is TRBJ2-7, the V gene TRBV20-1; TCRdb picks TRBD2, but there is no DNA to check that call. The CDR3 length is 15 residues. Germline values: CDR1 DFQATT, CDR2 SNEGSKA (reference sequence).

The chain joins TRBV10-2 to TRBJ2-1; TCRdb picks TRBD1, but there is no DNA to check that call. The CDR3 has 16 amino acids. CDR1 and CDR2 from the germline V gene are WSHSY and SAAADI. CDR3 residues: CASSEQSGGAYNEQFF.

The J gene is TRBJ2-5, the V gene TRBV10-3; TCRdb indicates TRBD1, and absent DNA this call remains unverified. Germline values: CDR1 ENHRY, CDR2 SYGVKD. CDR3 size: 13 residues. The CDR3: CAISEVRAVTQYF.

The rearrangement joins TRBV29-1 to TRBJ2-1; checking the TCRdb D call of TRBD1 is not possible without DNA. The CDR3 is 13 residues long. From germline, CDR1 is SQVTM and CDR2 ANQGSEA. This chain's CDR3 is CSIPGAIYNEQFF.

The genes are TRBV20-1 and TRBJ2-7. The CDR3 length is 14 residues. Germline V gene sequence: CDR1 DFQATT, CDR2 SNEGSKA (reference sequence). The CDR3 protein is CSARDSIGFGEQYF.

V is TRBV12-3 or TRBV12-4 and J is TRBJ1-4; TCRdb picks TRBD1, but there is no DNA to check that call. CDR3 length equals 13 residues. CDR3 amino acids: CASSFGLGPALFF.

The chain uses TRBV5-4 and TRBJ2-3; absent DNA, TCRdb's TRBD1 call cannot be checked. Germline V gene lookup returns CDR1 SGHNT and CDR2 YYREEE (reference sequence). This CDR3 contains 14 residues. The CDR3 spells CASSLATGLYTQYF.

The CDR3 region is CSARDLRVGQPQHF. V is TRBV20-1 and J is TRBJ1-5. The germline V gene encodes CDR1 DFQATT and CDR2 SNEGSKA (reference sequence). The CDR3 has 14 amino acids.

The rearrangement uses TRBV28 and TRBJ1-1; TCRdb calls TRBD1, which cannot be checked without DNA. This CDR3 contains 14 residues. Germline CDR1 MDHEN, CDR2 SYDVKM. The CDR3 protein is CASSPRDKDTEAFF.

The J gene is TRBJ1-1, the V gene TRBV12-3 or TRBV12-4. The CDR3 has 20 residues. The CDR3: CASRGSQGPFSRHPPLAAFF.